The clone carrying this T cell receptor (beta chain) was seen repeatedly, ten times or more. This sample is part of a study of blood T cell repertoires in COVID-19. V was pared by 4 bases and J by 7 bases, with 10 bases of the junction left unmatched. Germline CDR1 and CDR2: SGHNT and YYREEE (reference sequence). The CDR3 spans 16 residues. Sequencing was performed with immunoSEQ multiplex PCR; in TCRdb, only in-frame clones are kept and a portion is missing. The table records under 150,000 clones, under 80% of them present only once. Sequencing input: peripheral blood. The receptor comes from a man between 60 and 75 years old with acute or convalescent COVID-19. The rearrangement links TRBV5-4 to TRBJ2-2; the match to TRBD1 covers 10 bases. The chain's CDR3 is CASSLPGTGAGGELFF. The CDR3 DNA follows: TGTGCCAGCAGCCTGCCCGGGACAGGGGCGGGCGGGGAGCTGTTTTTT. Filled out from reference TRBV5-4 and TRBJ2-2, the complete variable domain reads ETGVTQSPTHLIKTRGQQVTLRCSSQSGHNTVSWYQQALGQGPQFIFQYYREEENGRGNFPPRFSGLQFPNYSSELNVNALELDDSALYLCASSLPGTGAGGELFFGEGSRLTVL.